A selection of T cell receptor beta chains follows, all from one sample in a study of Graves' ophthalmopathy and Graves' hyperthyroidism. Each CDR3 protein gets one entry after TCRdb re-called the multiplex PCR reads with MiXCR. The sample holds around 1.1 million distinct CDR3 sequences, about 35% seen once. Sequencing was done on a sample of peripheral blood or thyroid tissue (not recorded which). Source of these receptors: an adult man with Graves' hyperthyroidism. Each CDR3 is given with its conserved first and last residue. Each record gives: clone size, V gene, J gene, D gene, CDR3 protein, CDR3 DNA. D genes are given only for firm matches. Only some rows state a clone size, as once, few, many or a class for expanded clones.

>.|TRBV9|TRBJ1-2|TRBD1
CASRQGGGLYGYTF
TGTGCCAGCAGGCAGGGGGGAGGCCTCTATGGCTACACCTTC
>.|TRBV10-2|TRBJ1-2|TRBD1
CASSDPGQGLLGYTF
TGCGCCAGCAGTGACCCGGGACAGGGCCTTCTAGGCTACACCTTC
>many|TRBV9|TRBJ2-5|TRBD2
CASGGLSGGETQYF
TGTGCCAGCGGAGGACTGAGCGGGGGGGAGACCCAGTACTTC
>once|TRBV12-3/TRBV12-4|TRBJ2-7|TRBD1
CASGRDRGQGEQYF
TGTGCCAGCGGCCGGGACAGGGGGCAAGGCGAGCAGTACTTC
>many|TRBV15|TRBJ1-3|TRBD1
CATSRLRPGQGARPGNTIYF
TGTGCCACCAGCAGACTAAGACCGGGACAGGGGGCGCGTCCTGGAAACACCATATATTTT
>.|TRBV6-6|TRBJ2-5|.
CASKLKETQYF
TGTGCCAGCAAACTCAAAGAGACCCAGTACTTC
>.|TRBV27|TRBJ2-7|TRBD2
CASRTRLAGGPEQYF
TGTGCCAGCAGAACTAGACTAGCGGGAGGGCCCGAGCAGTACTTC
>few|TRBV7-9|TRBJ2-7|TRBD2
CASRTIEAGVYEQYF
TGTGCCAGCCGGACGATCGAGGCGGGGGTCTACGAGCAGTACTTC
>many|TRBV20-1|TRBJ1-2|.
CSARDFRDSSSYTF
TGCAGTGCTAGAGATTTCCGGGACTCATCCTCCTACACCTTC
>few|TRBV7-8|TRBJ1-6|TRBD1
CASRSGTGDSPLHF
TGTGCCAGCAGGTCTGGGACAGGGGATTCACCCCTCCACTTT
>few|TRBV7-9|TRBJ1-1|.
CASSTHDGPPEAFF
TGTGCCAGCAGCACCCACGACGGGCCCCCTGAAGCTTTCTTT
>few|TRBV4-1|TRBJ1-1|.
CASSQERIISTEAFF
TGCGCCAGCAGTCAAGAACGAATTATAAGCACTGAAGCTTTCTTT
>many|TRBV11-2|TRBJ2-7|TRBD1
CASSIDRDYEQYF
TGTGCCAGCAGCATCGACAGGGACTACGAGCAGTACTTC
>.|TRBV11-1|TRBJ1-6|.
CASRDHGGVSPLHF
TGTGCCAGCAGAGATCATGGGGGTGTCTCACCCCTCCACTTT
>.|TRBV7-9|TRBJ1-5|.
CASSLDGNPQHF
TGTGCCAGCAGCTTAGACGGGAACCCCCAGCATTTT
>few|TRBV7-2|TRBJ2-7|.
CASSLVSKHYEQYF
TGTGCCAGCAGCTTAGTGTCCAAACACTACGAGCAGTACTTC
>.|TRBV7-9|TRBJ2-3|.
CASSLGLHKDTDTQYF
TGTGCCAGCAGTCTCGGACTTCACAAGGACACAGATACGCAGTATTTT
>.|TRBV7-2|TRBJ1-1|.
CTSSLATGRGTEAFF
TGTACCAGCAGCTTAGCAACAGGGCGAGGCACTGAAGCTTTCTTT
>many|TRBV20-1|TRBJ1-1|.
CSAPDSTMNTEAFF
TGCAGTGCTCCGGACAGCACCATGAACACTGAAGCTTTCTTT
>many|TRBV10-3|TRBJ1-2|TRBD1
CAISGENRGGGGYTF
TGTGCCATCAGTGGAGAGAACAGGGGTGGAGGTGGCTACACCTTC
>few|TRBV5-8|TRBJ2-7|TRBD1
CASSSRDRSVYEQYF
TGTGCCAGCAGCAGCCGGGACAGGAGCGTCTACGAGCAGTACTTC
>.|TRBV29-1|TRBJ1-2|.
CSVDWAGKNYGYTF
TGCAGCGTTGATTGGGCCGGGAAAAACTATGGCTACACCTTC
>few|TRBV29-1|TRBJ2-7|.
CSVGSGREGYEQYF
TGCAGCGTTGGTTCAGGCAGGGAAGGCTACGAGCAGTACTTC
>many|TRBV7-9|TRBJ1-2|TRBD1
CASSSNKGDRGRGYTF
TGTGCCAGCAGCTCGAACAAGGGGGACAGGGGTCGAGGCTACACCTTC
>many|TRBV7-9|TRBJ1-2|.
CASSSHTRPYGYTF
TGTGCCAGCAGCTCCCACACCAGGCCCTATGGCTACACCTTC
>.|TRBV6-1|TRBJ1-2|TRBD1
CASSEAVTDRGYGYTF
TGTGCCAGCAGTGAAGCGGTCACCGACAGGGGCTATGGCTACACCTTC
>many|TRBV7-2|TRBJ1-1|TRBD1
CASSFRGGANEAFF
TGTGCCAGCAGCTTTAGAGGGGGCGCTAATGAAGCTTTCTTT
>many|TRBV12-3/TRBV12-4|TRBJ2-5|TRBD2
CASNVGLADGETQYF
TGTGCCAGCAATGTGGGACTAGCGGATGGTGAGACCCAGTACTTC
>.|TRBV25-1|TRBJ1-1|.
CASSPGTTLNTEAFF
TGTGCCAGCAGTCCTGGGACAACCCTTAACACTGAAGCTTTCTTT
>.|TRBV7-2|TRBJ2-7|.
CASRRAGSAYEQYF
TGTGCCAGCAGGCGGGCGGGATCGGCCTACGAGCAGTACTTC
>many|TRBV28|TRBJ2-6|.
CASSFQRSGANVLTF
TGTGCCAGCAGTTTTCAGCGGTCTGGGGCCAACGTCCTGACTTTC
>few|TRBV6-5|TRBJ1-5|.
CASSYAGTYQPQHF
TGTGCCAGCAGTTACGCGGGAACCTATCAGCCCCAGCATTTT
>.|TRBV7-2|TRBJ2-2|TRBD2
CASSDSGGFYSGELFF
TGTGCCAGCAGTGACAGCGGGGGATTTTATAGCGGGGAGCTGTTTTTT
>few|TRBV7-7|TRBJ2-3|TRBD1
CASSPNQGADTQYF
TGTGCCAGCAGCCCAAACCAGGGGGCAGATACGCAGTATTTT
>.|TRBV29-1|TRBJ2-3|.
CSAGQSTDTQYF
TGCAGCGCTGGACAGAGCACAGATACGCAGTATTTT
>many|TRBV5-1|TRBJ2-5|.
CASSSGNLRTQETQYF
TGCGCCAGCAGCTCCGGGAACTTACGGACGCAAGAGACCCAGTACTTC
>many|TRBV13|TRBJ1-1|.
CASSLDVEAFF
TGTGCCAGCAGCTTAGACGTCGAAGCTTTCTTT
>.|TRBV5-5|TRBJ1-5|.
CASSLTGRYSNQPQHF
TGTGCCAGCAGCTTGACGGGGAGGTATAGCAATCAGCCCCAGCATTTT
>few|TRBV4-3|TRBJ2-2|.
CASSQGLPNTGELFF
TGCGCCAGCAGCCAAGGACTTCCGAACACCGGGGAGCTGTTTTTT
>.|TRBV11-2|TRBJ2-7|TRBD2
CASSLDGPRTSGYSYEQYF
TGTGCCAGCAGCTTAGATGGGCCGAGGACTAGCGGTTACTCCTACGAGCAGTACTTC
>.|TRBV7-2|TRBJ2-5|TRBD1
CASSRGQVQETQYF
TGTGCCAGCAGCCGCGGACAGGTCCAAGAGACCCAGTACTTC
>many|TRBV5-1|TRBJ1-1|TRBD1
CASSQGQAGDTEAFF
TGCGCCAGCAGCCAAGGACAGGCCGGGGACACTGAAGCTTTCTTT
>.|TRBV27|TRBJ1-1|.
CASSEGPPATEAFF
TGTGCCAGCAGTGAGGGACCCCCGGCGACTGAAGCTTTCTTT
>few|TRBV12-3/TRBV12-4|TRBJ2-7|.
CASSRGGGWMSGEQYF
TGTGCCAGCAGTCGTGGCGGCGGGTGGATGTCTGGGGAGCAGTACTTC
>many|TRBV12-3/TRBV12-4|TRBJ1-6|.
CASSWTGHRGDSPLHF
TGTGCCAGCAGTTGGACGGGGCACCGGGGAGATTCACCCCTCCACTTT
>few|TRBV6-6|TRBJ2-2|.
CASSYSSVGSGELFF
TGTGCCAGCAGTTACTCGAGCGTGGGATCCGGGGAGCTGTTTTTT
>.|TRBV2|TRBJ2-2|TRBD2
CASSRRALAGGENTGELFF
TGTGCCAGCTCACGCCGAGCCCTAGCGGGGGGCGAGAACACCGGGGAGCTGTTTTTT
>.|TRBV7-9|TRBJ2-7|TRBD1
CASSLQGQVRSYEQYF
TGTGCCAGCAGCCTACAAGGACAGGTCCGTTCCTACGAGCAGTACTTC
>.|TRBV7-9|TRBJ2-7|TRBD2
CAHSQGGSSYEQYF
TGTGCCCATTCCCAGGGCGGGAGCTCCTACGAGCAGTACTTC
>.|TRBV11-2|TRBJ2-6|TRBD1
CASSPGDRTYSGANVLTF
TGTGCCAGCAGCCCCGGGGACAGGACATACTCTGGGGCCAACGTCCTGACTTTC
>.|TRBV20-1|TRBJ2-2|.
CSALRTDGYGELFF
TGCAGTGCTTTACGGACAGATGGCTACGGGGAGCTGTTTTTT
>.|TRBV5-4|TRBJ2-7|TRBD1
CASSLASGGSREQYF
TGTGCCAGCAGCTTGGCTTCAGGGGGCTCACGCGAGCAGTACTTC
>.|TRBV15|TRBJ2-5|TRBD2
CATSTWTSGQETQYF
TGTGCCACCAGCACCTGGACTAGCGGGCAAGAGACCCAGTACTTC
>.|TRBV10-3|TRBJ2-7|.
CAIAERAYEQYF
TGTGCCATCGCAGAAAGGGCCTACGAGCAGTACTTC
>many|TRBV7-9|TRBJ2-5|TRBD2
CASSSGTSGRGYLGAQYF
TGTGCCAGCAGCTCTGGGACTAGCGGGAGAGGGTACCTCGGGGCCCAGTACTTC
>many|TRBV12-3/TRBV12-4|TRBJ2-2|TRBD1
CATRPTDRGPGELFF
TGTGCCACCCGACCCACGGACAGGGGACCCGGGGAGCTGTTTTTT
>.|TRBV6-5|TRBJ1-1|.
CASTAENTEAFF
TGTGCCAGCACCGCAGAGAACACTGAAGCTTTCTTT
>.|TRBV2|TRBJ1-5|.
CASSLDTRNQPQHF
TGTGCCAGCAGCTTGGACACCCGCAATCAGCCCCAGCATTTT
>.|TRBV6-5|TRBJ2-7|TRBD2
CASSRPSRLAGGEQYF
TGTGCCAGCAGTCGGCCGTCCAGACTAGCGGGAGGCGAGCAGTACTTC